This paragraph reports one TCR beta chain. Its antigen is currently unknown. The CDR3 extends over 14 amino acids. Germline lookup yields CDR1 LNHDA and CDR2 SQIVND (reference sequence). Deletions cut 7 bases from V and 0 bases from J, with 10 bases between. These data belong to a study of OX40 agonist ivuxolimab in advanced cancers. Background on the study: Anti-PD-1, anti-PD-L1 or anti-CTLA-4 therapy given earlier was allowed, and around 40% had some. Partial responses occurred in three patients (one hepatocellular carcinoma, two cutaneous melanoma).

Findings of the study overall: Among the least clonally expanded were partial responders at 0.1-3.0 mg/kg. Compared with CD4+, CD8+ T cells on average had more expanded clones.

Here immunoSEQ multiplex PCR was the method, and the copy in TCRdb shows in-frame clones only, minus some. The table records 65,000 to 75,000 clones, roughly 80% of them present only once. The chain couples TRBV19 to TRBJ1-3; possible D gene TRBD1, 6 bases. The sequence was collected from an adult with an advanced solid tumor such as melanoma, head and neck, liver or kidney cancer. Sequenced material: CD4+ or CD8+ T cells sorted from blood, taken in a trial of the OX40 agonist ivuxolimab. The CDR3, as DNA: TGTGCCAGTATCGAACAGGGCTCTGGAAACACCATATATTTT. As protein: CASIEQGSGNTIYF.